The source of this TCR beta chain is a study of T cell repertoires in cytomegalovirus infection. Study-level information: Well-studied HLA-B-restricted epitopes and recently identified HLA-C-restricted epitopes of CMV were both used in the study.

This clonotype was detected a few times. Its specificity is unknown. TCRdb fed the reads into MiXCR, producing one record per CDR3 protein. The sample has approximately 730,000 distinct CDR3 sequences; 33% are singletons. This CDR3 contains 15 residues. J lost 2 bases, V lost 4 bases, and 3 bases had no gene match. Germline assignment: CDR1 MGHRA and CDR2 YSYEKL. The sequence was obtained from a human donor in good health (CMV status not recorded). Some clones in this sample may be carry-over from other donors' samples. The chain is built from TRBV4-1 and TRBJ2-3; 10 bases map to TRBD2. The input for sequencing was cultured PBMCs, taken from culture after CMV antigen stimulation. The CDR3 sequence: CASSRGLAATDTQYF. For the CDR3, the DNA is TGCGCCAGCAGCCGAGGACTAGCGGCCACAGATACGCAGTATTTT.